This TCR beta chain came from a study of early T cells in non-severe SARS-CoV-2 infection. Unique molecular identifiers (one per individual cDNA molecule) were attached. TCRdb redid the calling of the 5' RACE reads with MiXCR, one entry per CDR3 protein. The sample contains some 59,000 distinct CDR3 sequences, less than 11% of which appear only once. The source material was whole blood. The TCR originated in an adult who was a healthcare worker with PCR-confirmed SARS-CoV-2 infection or an uninfected control (not recorded which).

The CDR3 DNA is TGCGCCAGCAGCTTTCTAGGGACTAGCGGGCTGCCCCATGAGCAGTTCTTC. Translating gives CASSFLGTSGLPHEQFF. This chain links TRBV5-1 with TRBJ2-1; the match to TRBD2 covers 12 bases. Losses at the gene ends were 2 bases for V and 8 bases for J; bases not matched to a gene: 11. The CDR3 spans 17 residues. The V gene's germline CDR1 is SGHRS and CDR2 YFSETQ.